This T cell receptor beta chain was sequenced during a study of T cell responses to AZD1222 COVID-19 vaccine. On the study more broadly: Second doses at about 4 or about 12 weeks were pooled. Study-wide results and limits: Nearly half of spike-specific TCRs reportedly target variant regions that are unmutated in the B.1.351 and B.1.1.7 variants. Baseline serostatus was positive in only a handful of AZD1222 recipients.

Note on this clone: Its matching antigen is unknown.

Looked up from germline, CDR1 is KGHDR and CDR2 is SFDVKD. The V and J ends lost 3 bases and 0 bases, in that order; junction bases with no gene match: 1. The CDR3 loop spans 16 amino acids. The assay was immunoSEQ multiplex PCR, and TCRdb's table has in-frame clones only and misses some. Altogether about 86,000 clones are present, more than 75% being singletons, with the ten largest covering about 2.9%. The specimen was peripheral blood, collected on day 0 of AZD1222 vaccination. The J gene is TRBJ2-6, the V gene TRBV24-1; 7 nucleotides align to TRBD1. This receptor was obtained from an adult in good health. In nucleotides, the CDR3 is TGTGCCACCAGTGATCCAGGGGGCTCTGGGGCCAACGTCCTGACTTTC. Translation gives CATSDPGGSGANVLTF.